These 24 T cell receptor beta chains came from one sample sequenced in a study of cytomegalovirus exposure and HLA in healthy donors. In the PCR, 60 Vbeta and 13 Jbeta primers were used. Here immunoSEQ multiplex PCR was the method, and the copy in TCRdb shows in-frame clones only, minus some. Of about 91,000 clones listed, around 86% are singletons. Sample: PBMCs. The origin of the receptors is a man aged 30 to 39 in good health and CMV-seropositive.

The chain couples TRBV28 to TRBJ1-4; 8 bases fit TRBD1. From germline, CDR1 is MDHEN and CDR2 SYDVKM. V lost 6 bases and J lost 5; bases outside the gene matches: 8. The CDR3 runs 15 residues. The CDR3, as DNA: TGTGCCAGCAGCACTCCGGGACAGGCAAATGAAAAACTGTTTTTT. It encodes CASSTPGQANEKLFF.

This rearrangement joins TRBV4-1 to TRBJ2-2; a possible D gene is TRBD2 (5 bases). There are 16 residues in the CDR3. Germline V gene lookup returns CDR1 MGHRA and CDR2 YSYEKL. Trimming left V 1 base short and J 1 base short, with 10 bases between. CDR3 nucleotides: TGCGCCAGCAGCCAAGTCGTTAGCGAGAACACCGGGGAGCTGTTTTTT. Amino acids: CASSQVVSENTGELFF.

The chain links TRBV5-1 to TRBJ1-2, with D maybe TRBD1 (5 bases). Trimming removed 4 bases from V and 6 bases from J, with 16 bases in between. Germline values: CDR1 SGHRS, CDR2 YFSETQ. This CDR3 spans 14 amino acids. Here the CDR3 DNA reads TGCGCCAGCAGCATCGGACAAGCCCGGCATGGCTACACCTTC. Its translation is CASSIGQARHGYTF.

The gene calls are TRBV4-1 and TRBJ2-5; 8 nucleotides match TRBD1. Germline V lookup: CDR1 MGHRA, CDR2 YSYEKL. The CDR3 spans 14 residues. The trim removed 4 bases at V and 4 bases at J, leaving 5 bases unmatched. The CDR3 protein is CASSLQTGGETQYF. CDR3 nucleotides: TGCGCCAGCAGCCTCCAAACAGGGGGAGAGACCCAGTACTTC.

The chain uses TRBV27 and TRBJ1-1; D is ambiguous. The CDR3 contains 14 residues. The germline V and J ends were trimmed by 0 bases and 4 bases, with 9 bases remaining between them. Per germline, CDR1 MNHEY and CDR2 SMNVEV (reference sequence). The CDR3 spells CASSLSSRGTEAFF. CDR3 coding DNA: TGTGCCAGCAGTTTATCTTCGAGAGGCACTGAAGCTTTCTTT.

The J gene is TRBJ2-1, the V gene TRBV29-1, with 9 positions matching TRBD2. The V and J ends lost 6 bases and 5 bases, in that order; junction bases with no gene match: 14. Germline CDR1 reads SQVTM; CDR2 reads ANQGSEA. The length of the CDR3 is 16 residues. In DNA form, the CDR3 reads TGCAGCGTCCTCCCTGGCGGGAGGGGAATTAACAATGAGCAGTTCTTC. Translated: CSVLPGGRGINNEQFF.

This rearrangement joins TRBV28 to TRBJ2-1; maybe TRBD2 (5 bases). The CDR3 totals 11 residues. Germline V gene sequence: CDR1 MDHEN, CDR2 SYDVKM. V lost 6 bases and J lost 9, with 9 bases in between. The CDR3 region has the DNA TGTGCCAGCAGCTCGGAGGTTGAGCAGTTCTTC. This translates into CASSSEVEQFF.

The chain has TRBV28 and TRBJ1-5; the D is unclear. Germline CDR1 reads MDHEN; CDR2 reads SYDVKM. Deletions cut 3 bases from V and 4 bases from J, with 10 bases between. The CDR3 extends over 14 amino acids. CDR3 nucleotide sequence: TGTGCCAGCAGTTTCGCCTCGGGAAATCAGCCCCAGCATTTT. It codes for CASSFASGNQPQHF.

The V call is TRBV15, the J call TRBJ2-7; TRBD1 might be the D (6 bases). Germline V gene lookup returns CDR1 LNHNV and CDR2 YYDKDF (reference sequence). The CDR3 is made up of 13 amino acids. Trimming took 1 base from V and 6 from J, leaving 10 bases between them. The CDR3: CATSRGQAGEQYF. The DNA for the CDR3 is TGTGCCACCAGCAGAGGACAGGCCGGCGAGCAGTACTTC. The entire variable domain, with the rest obtained from reference TRBV15 and TRBJ2-7, is as follows: DAMVIQNPRYQVTQFGKPVTLSCSQTLNHNVMYWYQQKSSQAPKLLFHYYDKDFNNEADTPDNFQSRRPNTSFCFLDIRSPGLGDTAMYLCATSRGQAGEQYFGPGTRLTVT.

Only one count was recorded for this clone. The rearrangement joins TRBV10-3 to TRBJ1-1, with D maybe TRBD1 (6 bases). Germline V gene lookup returns CDR1 ENHRY and CDR2 SYGVKD. The CDR3 totals 13 residues. Between the trimmed V and J ends, which lost 4 bases and 3 bases, there was a span of 9 bases. The CDR3 DNA reads as TGTGCCATCAGTGTTCGACAGGACACTGAAGCTTTCTTT. Its translation: CAISVRQDTEAFF.

Only one count was recorded for this clone. The gene calls are TRBV7-9 and TRBJ2-2, with 10 bases identical to TRBD2. V gave up 5 bases and J gave up 6 bases; unmatched junction bases: 12. Germline CDR1 reads SEHNR; CDR2 reads FQNEAQ (reference sequence). The CDR3 totals 17 residues. The CDR3 protein is CASSPRLAGVPPGELFF. CDR3 nucleotide sequence: TGTGCCAGCAGCCCCAGGCTAGCGGGAGTTCCCCCCGGGGAGCTGTTTTTT.

This chain connects TRBV10-3 to TRBJ2-3, with D possibly TRBD2 on 6 matching bases. The CDR3 length is 16 residues. V was shortened by 0 bases and J by 0 bases, with 10 bases between the two germline ends. CDR1 is ENHRY, CDR2 SYGVKD, per germline. CDR3 residues: CAISESFSGSTDTQYF. DNA of the CDR3: TGTGCCATCAGTGAGTCGTTCAGCGGGAGCACAGATACGCAGTATTTT.

CDR3 amino acids: CASSIAGIRYYGYTF. The CDR3 DNA reads TGTGCCAGTAGTATCGCGGGAATACGATACTATGGCTACACCTTC. J is TRBJ1-2 and V is TRBV19; D gene uncertain. Germline V gene data show CDR1 as LNHDA and CDR2 as SQIVND (reference sequence). The CDR3 covers 15 residues. V lost 3 bases and J lost 3, with 14 bases in between.

V gene TRBV5-1 combines with J gene TRBJ2-1; 7 nucleotides align to TRBD2. The CDR3 runs 18 residues. Per germline, CDR1 SGHRS and CDR2 YFSETQ. V lost 0 bases and J lost 7; bases outside the gene matches: 16. CDR3 amino acids: CASSLGRFSGQFLNEQFF. The CDR3 DNA reads TGCGCCAGCAGCTTGGGGAGGTTTAGCGGGCAATTCCTTAATGAGCAGTTCTTC.

This clone was seen only once. This sequence joins TRBV19 and TRBJ1-3; no clear D. V lost 6 bases and J 0 bases, leaving 6 bases between the germline ends. Germline V CDR1 and CDR2: LNHDA, SQIVND (reference sequence). The CDR3 loop spans 13 amino acids. In DNA, the CDR3 is TGTGCCAGTAGGGAGAACTCTGGAAACACCATATATTTT. Residues: CASRENSGNTIYF.

The chain links TRBV7-2 to TRBJ2-5, with a possible D match to TRBD2 (6 bases). Germline CDR1 is SGHTA and CDR2 is FQGNSA. Trimming shortened V by 5 bases and J by 4 bases, and 11 bases separated the two germline ends. The CDR3 contains 13 residues. Written as DNA, the CDR3 is TGTGCCAGCAGCCGGAGGGCCGGAGAGACCCAGTACTTC. Translated, it gives CASSRRAGETQYF.

The chain couples TRBV12-5 to TRBJ2-2, with TRBD1 matching over 7 bases. This CDR3 has 15 amino acids. Germline loops: CDR1 LGHNT, CDR2 FRNRAP. J was trimmed by 4 bases and V by 2 bases; bases with no gene match: 4. CDR3 region: CASGLRGPVTGELFF. The CDR3 DNA reads as TGTGCTAGTGGTTTGAGGGGGCCGGTCACCGGGGAGCTGTTTTTT.

The J gene is TRBJ2-7, the V gene TRBV6-5, with a possible D match to TRBD1 (7 bases). Trimming left V 0 bases short and J 7 bases short, with 13 bases between. The CDR3 is 14 amino acids. Germline V gives CDR1 MNHEY, CDR2 SVGAGI. The CDR3 sequence: CASSYSRRGREQYF. The CDR3 coding sequence is TGTGCCAGCAGTTACTCAAGGAGGGGGCGGGAGCAGTACTTC.

This clone is a singleton in its sample. This sequence joins TRBV4-1 and TRBJ2-7, with 8 nucleotides matching TRBD2. Germline assignment: CDR1 MGHRA and CDR2 YSYEKL. The J segment lost 2 bases and the V segment lost 4 bases, leaving 1 base of the junction unmatched. This CDR3 is 13 amino acids long. The CDR3 protein is CASSPGRAYEQYF. In DNA form, the CDR3 reads TGCGCCAGCAGCCCCGGGAGGGCCTACGAGCAGTACTTC.

This rearrangement joins TRBV28 to TRBJ2-1; the D is unclear. CDR1 is MDHEN, CDR2 SYDVKM, per germline. Trimming cost V 4 bases and J 2 bases, with 12 bases left between them. This CDR3 is 15 amino acids long. Written as DNA, the CDR3 is TGTGCCAGCAGTTGGGCCCTCCGGACCTACAATGAGCAGTTCTTC. This translates into CASSWALRTYNEQFF. Filled out from reference TRBV28 and TRBJ2-1, the complete variable domain reads DVKVTQSSRYLVKRTGEKVFLECVQDMDHENMFWYRQDPGLGLRLIYFSYDVKMKEKGDIPEGYSVSREKKERFSLILESASTNQTSMYLCASSWALRTYNEQFFGPGTRLTVL.

The chain couples TRBV14 to TRBJ2-5; 7 bases agree with TRBD1. V was clipped by 0 bases and J by 3 bases; unmatched bases: 25. This CDR3 region has 22 residues. Germline lookup yields CDR1 SGHDN and CDR2 FVKESK. CDR3 sequence (DNA): TGTGCCAGCAGCCAAGAAAAGTCCAACCGGGACAGCCGTAAGGACTGGGAAGAGACCCAGTACTTC. Translating gives CASSQEKSNRDSRKDWEETQYF.

In its sample, this clone was seen once. The rearrangement links TRBV21-1 to TRBJ1-1. TRBV21-1 is a pseudogene. CDR3 length: 14 amino acids. The CDR3 spells CASSTGEMNTEAFF. CDR3 coding DNA: TGTGCCAGCAGCACCGGAGAAATGAACACTGAAGCTTTCTTT.

V is TRBV6-6 and J is TRBJ1-5; TRBD1 matches 8 bases. This CDR3 region has 15 residues. The V gene's germline CDR1 is MNHNY and CDR2 SVGAGI (reference sequence). V trimming: 6 bases; J trimming: 3 bases; junction bases outside the gene matches: 7. Here the CDR3 reads CASSEGQAFNQPQHF. Written as DNA, the CDR3 is TGTGCCAGCAGCGAGGGACAGGCGTTCAATCAGCCCCAGCATTTT.

CDR3 protein: CASSPRTDNTGELFF. CDR3 coding DNA: TGCGCCAGCAGCCCCCGGACAGATAACACCGGGGAGCTGTTTTTT. V is TRBV4-1 and J is TRBJ2-2; D may be TRBD1 (6 bases). V lost 4 bases, J lost 2 bases, and 11 bases lay in between. CDR3 length equals 15 residues. Germline V lookup: CDR1 MGHRA, CDR2 YSYEKL.